The TCR beta chain under discussion was sequenced for a study of beta chain features in type 1 diabetes. There are many counts of this clone. As yet, its antigen is unknown. Expressed TCRB transcripts were sequenced because the entire RNA isolate underwent reverse transcription. Repertoires were generated with immunoSEQ multiplex PCR, while TCRdb's copy carries only in-frame clones and drops some. The data contain 150,000 to 200,000 clones, around 9.7% of them singletons. Study findings and constraints: Shortening that was moderate but significant affected the TCRB CDR3s of Type 1 diabetes patients in all four CD4+ subsets.

CDR3 length: 13 amino acids. V was trimmed by 7 bases and J by 5 bases, leaving 14 bases between them. CDR1 is SEHNR, CDR2 FQNEAQ, per germline (reference sequence). Material: central memory CD4+ T cells from blood. The clonotype was recovered from a woman younger than 45 with type 1 diabetes. This chain joins TRBV7-9 and TRBJ1-1; possible D gene TRBD1, 5 bases. Written as DNA, the CDR3 is TGTGCCAGCACCCCTTGGGAGGGGACTGAAGCTTTCTTT. This sequence encodes CASTPWEGTEAFF.